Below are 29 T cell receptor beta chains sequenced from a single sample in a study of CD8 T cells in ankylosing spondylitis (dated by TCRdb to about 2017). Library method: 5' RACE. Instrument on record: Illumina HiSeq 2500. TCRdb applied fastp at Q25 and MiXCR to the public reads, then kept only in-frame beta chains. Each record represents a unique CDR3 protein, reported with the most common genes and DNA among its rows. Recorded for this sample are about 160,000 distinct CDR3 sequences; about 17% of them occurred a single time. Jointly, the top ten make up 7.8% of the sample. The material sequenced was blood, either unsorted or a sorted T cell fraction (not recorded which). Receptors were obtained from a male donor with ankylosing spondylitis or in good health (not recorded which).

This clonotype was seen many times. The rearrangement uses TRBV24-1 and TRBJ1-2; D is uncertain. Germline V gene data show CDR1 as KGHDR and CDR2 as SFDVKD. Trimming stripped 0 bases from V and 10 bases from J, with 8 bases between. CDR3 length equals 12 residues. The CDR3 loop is CATSDLQAFYTF. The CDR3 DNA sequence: TGTGCCACCAGTGATTTGCAGGCTTTCTACACCTTC.

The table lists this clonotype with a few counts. The CDR3 here is CASNVPSGGSKNIQYF. In DNA, the CDR3 is TGTGCCAGCAACGTTCCCAGCGGAGGCTCCAAAAACATTCAGTACTTC. The V and J genes are TRBV7-2 and TRBJ2-4, with a tentative D call TRBD2 (5 bases). V was trimmed by 7 bases and J by 2 bases, leaving 18 bases between them. Germline lookup yields CDR1 SGHTA and CDR2 FQGNSA. This CDR3 has 16 amino acids.

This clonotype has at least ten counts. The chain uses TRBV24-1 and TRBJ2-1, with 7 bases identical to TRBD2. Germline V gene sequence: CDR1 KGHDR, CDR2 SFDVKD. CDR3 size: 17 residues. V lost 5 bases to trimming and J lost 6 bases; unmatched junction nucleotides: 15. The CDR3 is CATSVPGGGLRSNEQFF. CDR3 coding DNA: TGTGCCACCAGTGTCCCGGGGGGAGGGCTGAGGAGCAATGAGCAGTTCTTC.

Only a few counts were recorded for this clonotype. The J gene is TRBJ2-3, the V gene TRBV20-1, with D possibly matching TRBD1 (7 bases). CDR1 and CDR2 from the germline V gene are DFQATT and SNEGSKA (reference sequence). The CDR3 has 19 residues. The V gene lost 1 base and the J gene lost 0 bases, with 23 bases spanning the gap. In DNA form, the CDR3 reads TGCAGTGCTAGAGGTGGCAGGGGGGCCTCCTATTCTAGCACAGATACGCAGTATTTT. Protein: CSARGGRGASYSSTDTQYF.

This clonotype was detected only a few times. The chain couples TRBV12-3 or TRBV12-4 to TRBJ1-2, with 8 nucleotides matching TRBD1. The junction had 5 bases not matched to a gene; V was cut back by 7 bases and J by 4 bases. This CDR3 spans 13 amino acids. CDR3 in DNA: TGTGCCAGCAACCCGACAGGGGCCTATGGCTACACCTTC. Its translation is CASNPTGAYGYTF.

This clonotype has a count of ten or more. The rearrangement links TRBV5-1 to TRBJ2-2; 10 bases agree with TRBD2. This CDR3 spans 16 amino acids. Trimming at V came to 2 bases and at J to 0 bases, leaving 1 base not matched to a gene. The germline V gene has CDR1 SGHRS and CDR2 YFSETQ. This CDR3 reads CASSFTSGANTGELFF. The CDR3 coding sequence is TGCGCCAGCAGCTTCACTAGCGGGGCGAACACCGGGGAGCTGTTTTTT.

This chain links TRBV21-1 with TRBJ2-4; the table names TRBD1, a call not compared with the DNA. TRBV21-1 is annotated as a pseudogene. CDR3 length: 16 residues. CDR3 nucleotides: TGTGCCAGCACCAAAAGGGACAGGGTGCCCAAAAACATTCAGTACTTC. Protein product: CASTKRDRVPKNIQYF.

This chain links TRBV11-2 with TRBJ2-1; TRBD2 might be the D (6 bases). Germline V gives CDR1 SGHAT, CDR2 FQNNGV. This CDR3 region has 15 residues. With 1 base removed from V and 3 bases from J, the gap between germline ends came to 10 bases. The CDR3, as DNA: TGTGCCAGCAGCTTAGGTGGGACTTACTACAATGAGCAGTTCTTC. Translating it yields CASSLGGTYYNEQFF.

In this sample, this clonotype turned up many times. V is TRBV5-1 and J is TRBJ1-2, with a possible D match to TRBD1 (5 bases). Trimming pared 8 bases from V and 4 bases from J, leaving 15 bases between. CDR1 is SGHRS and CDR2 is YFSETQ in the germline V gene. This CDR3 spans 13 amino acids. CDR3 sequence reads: CASGSSGGYGYTF. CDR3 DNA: TGCGCCAGTGGCAGTAGTGGGGGCTATGGCTACACCTTC.

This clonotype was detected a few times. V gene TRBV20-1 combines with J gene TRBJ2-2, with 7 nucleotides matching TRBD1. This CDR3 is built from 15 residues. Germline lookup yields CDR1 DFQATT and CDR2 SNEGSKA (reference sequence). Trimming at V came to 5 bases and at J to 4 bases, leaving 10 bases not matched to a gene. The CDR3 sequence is CSALTGTASTGELFF. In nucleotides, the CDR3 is TGCAGTGCTCTCACCGGGACAGCGAGCACCGGGGAGCTGTTTTTT.

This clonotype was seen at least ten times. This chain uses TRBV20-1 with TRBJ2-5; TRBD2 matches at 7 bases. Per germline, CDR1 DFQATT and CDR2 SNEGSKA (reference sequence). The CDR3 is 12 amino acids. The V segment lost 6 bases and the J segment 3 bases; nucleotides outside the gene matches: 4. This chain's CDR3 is CSALLAEETQYF. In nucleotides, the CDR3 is TGCAGTGCCCTCCTAGCGGAAGAGACCCAGTACTTC.

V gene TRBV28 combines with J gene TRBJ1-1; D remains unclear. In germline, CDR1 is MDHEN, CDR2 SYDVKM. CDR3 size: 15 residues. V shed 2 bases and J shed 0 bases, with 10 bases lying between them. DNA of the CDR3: TGTGCCAGCAGTTTACTTCGCATGATGAACACTGAAGCTTTCTTT. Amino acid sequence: CASSLLRMMNTEAFF.

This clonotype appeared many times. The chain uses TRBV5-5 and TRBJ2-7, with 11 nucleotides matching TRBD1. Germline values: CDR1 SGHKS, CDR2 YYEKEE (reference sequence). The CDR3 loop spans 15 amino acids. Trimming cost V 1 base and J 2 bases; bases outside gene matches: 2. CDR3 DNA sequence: TGTGCCAGCAGCTTGAGGGGACAGGGGGCCTACGAGCAGTACTTC. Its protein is CASSLRGQGAYEQYF.

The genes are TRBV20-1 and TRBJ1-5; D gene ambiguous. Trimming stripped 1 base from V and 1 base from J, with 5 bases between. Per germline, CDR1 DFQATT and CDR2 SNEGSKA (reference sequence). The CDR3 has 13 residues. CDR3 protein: CSARVQSNQPQHF. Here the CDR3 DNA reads TGCAGTGCTAGAGTCCAAAGCAATCAGCCCCAGCATTTT.

The CDR3 sequence is CASSQTVTQYF. In DNA, the CDR3 is TGTGCCAGCAGCCAAACGGTGACCCAGTACTTC. V gene TRBV3-1 combines with J gene TRBJ2-5; D unclear. Germline V lookup: CDR1 LGHDT, CDR2 YNNKEL (reference sequence). The V end was cut by 2 bases, the J end by 7 bases, with 5 bases between. The CDR3 spans 11 residues.

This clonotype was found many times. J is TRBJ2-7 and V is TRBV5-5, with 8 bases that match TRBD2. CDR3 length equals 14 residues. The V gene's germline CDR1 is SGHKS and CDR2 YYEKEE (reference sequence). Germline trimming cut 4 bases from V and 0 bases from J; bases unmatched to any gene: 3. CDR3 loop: CASSPRGGSYEQYF. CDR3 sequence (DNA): TGTGCCAGCAGCCCCCGGGGGGGCTCCTACGAGCAGTACTTC. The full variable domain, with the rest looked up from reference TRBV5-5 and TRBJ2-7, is DAGVTQSPTHLIKTRGQQVTLRCSPISGHKSVSWYQQVLGQGPQFIFQYYEKEERGRGNFPDRFSARQFPNYSSELNVNALLLGDSALYLCASSPRGGSYEQYFGPGTRLTVT.

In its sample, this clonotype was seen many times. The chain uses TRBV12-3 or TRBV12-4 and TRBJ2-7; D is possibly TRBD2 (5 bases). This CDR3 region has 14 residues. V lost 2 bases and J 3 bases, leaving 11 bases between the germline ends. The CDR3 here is CASSLRGRDYEQYF. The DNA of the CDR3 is TGTGCCAGCAGTTTACGTGGGAGAGACTACGAGCAGTACTTC.

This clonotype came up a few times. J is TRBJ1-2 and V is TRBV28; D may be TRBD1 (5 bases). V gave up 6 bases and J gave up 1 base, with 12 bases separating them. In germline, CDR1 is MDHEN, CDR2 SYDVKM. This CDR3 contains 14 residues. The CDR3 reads CASRLGRNNYGYTF. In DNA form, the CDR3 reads TGTGCCAGCAGACTGGGACGGAATAACTATGGCTACACCTTC.

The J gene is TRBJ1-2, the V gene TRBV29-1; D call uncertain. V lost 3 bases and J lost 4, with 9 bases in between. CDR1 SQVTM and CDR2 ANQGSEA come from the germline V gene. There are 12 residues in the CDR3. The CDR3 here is CSVDTSSYGYTF. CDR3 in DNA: TGCAGCGTTGACACCTCCAGCTATGGCTACACCTTC.

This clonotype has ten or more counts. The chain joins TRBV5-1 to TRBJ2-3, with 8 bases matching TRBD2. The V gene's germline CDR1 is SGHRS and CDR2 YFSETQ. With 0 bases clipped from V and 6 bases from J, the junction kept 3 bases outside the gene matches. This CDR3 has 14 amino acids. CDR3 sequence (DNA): TGCGCCAGCAGCTTGGACGCGGGAGGCGATACGCAGTATTTT. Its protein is CASSLDAGGDTQYF.

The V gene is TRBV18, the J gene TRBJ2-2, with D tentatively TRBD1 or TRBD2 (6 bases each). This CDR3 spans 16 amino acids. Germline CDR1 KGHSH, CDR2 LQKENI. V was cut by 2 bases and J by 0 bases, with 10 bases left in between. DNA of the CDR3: TGTGCCAGCTCACCAGGGAGGACAGCGAACACCGGGGAGCTGTTTTTT. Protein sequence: CASSPGRTANTGELFF. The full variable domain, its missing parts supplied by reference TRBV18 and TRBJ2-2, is NAGVMQNPRHLVRRRGQEARLRCSPMKGHSHVYWYRQLPEEGLKFMVYLQKENIIDESGMPKERFSAEFPKEGPSILRIQQVVRGDSAAYFCASSPGRTANTGELFFGEGSRLTVL.

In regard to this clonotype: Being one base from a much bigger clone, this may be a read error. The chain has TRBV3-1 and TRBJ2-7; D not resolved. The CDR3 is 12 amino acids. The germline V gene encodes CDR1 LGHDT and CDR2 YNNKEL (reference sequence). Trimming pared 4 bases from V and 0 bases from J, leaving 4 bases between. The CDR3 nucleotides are TGTGCCAGCAGCCGCAGCTCCTACGAGCAGTACTTC. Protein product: CASSRSSYEQYF.

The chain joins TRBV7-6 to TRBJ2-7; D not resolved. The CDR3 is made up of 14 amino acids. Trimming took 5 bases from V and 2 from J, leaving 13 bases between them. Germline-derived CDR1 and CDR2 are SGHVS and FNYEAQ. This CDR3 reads CASSPYQDTYEQYF. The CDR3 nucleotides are TGTGCCAGCAGCCCGTACCAGGATACCTACGAGCAGTACTTC.

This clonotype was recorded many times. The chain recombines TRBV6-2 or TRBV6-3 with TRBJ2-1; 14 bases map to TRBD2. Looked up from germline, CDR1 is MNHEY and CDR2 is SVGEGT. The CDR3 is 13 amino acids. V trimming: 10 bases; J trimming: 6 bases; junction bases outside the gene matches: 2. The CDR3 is CATGLAGGNEQFF. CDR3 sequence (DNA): TGTGCCACCGGACTAGCGGGAGGCAATGAGCAGTTCTTC.

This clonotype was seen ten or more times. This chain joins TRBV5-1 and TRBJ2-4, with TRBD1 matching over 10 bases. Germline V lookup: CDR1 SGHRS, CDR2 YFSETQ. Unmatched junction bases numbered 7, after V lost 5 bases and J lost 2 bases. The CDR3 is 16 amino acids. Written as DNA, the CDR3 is TGCGCCAGCAGGGGACAGGGGATCGTATCCAAAAACATTCAGTACTTC. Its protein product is CASRGQGIVSKNIQYF.

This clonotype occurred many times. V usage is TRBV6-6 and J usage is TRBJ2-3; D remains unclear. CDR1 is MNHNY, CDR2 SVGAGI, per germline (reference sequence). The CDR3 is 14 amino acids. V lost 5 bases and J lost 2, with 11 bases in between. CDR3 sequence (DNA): TGTGCCAGCAGTGACAAAGTTCACACAGATACGCAGTATTTT. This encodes CASSDKVHTDTQYF.

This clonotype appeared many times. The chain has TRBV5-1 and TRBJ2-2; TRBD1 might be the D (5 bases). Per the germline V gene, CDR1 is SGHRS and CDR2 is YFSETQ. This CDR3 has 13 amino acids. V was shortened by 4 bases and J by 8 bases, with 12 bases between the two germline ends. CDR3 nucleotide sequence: TGCGCCAGCAGCCAGGGATTCGCAGGGGAGCTGTTTTTT. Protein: CASSQGFAGELFF.

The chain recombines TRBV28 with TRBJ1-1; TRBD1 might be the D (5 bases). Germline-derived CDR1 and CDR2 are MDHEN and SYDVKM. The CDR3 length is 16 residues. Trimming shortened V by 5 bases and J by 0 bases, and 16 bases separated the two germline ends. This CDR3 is CASSPEGPSLNTEAFF. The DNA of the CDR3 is TGTGCCAGCAGTCCCGAGGGGCCGTCGCTGAACACTGAAGCTTTCTTT.

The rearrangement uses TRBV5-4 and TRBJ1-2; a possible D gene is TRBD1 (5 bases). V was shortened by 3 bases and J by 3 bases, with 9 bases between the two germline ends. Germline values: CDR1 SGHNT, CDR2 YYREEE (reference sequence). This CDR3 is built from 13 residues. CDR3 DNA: TGTGCCAGCAGCTCGGGACTTGACTATGGCTACACCTTC. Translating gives CASSSGLDYGYTF.